One and the same sample provided the 4 T cell receptor beta chains below, sequenced in a study of regulatory T cells in long-lasting Graves disease. Researchers made TCR beta libraries by using iRepertoire HTBI primers and running Arm-PCR on CDR3 regions. TCRdb passed the multiplex PCR reads through MiXCR, listing each CDR3 protein once. The table records 450,000 or so distinct CDR3 sequences, less than 25% of them present only once. Time point in this sample: persistent/refractory GD, antithyroid drugs over 5 years with positive TRAb. PBMC RNA served as the TCR library source. Sequencing was performed on peripheral blood mononuclear cells (PBMCs), taken when the disease was refractory, from a patient treated with antithyroid drugs. All receptors come from a female donor with Graves disease.

The chain combines TRBV7-9 with TRBJ2-5; 8 bases are a match to TRBD1. With 6 bases clipped from V and 4 bases from J, the junction kept 7 bases outside the gene matches. The CDR3 consists of 14 residues. Looked up from germline, CDR1 is SEHNR and CDR2 is FQNEAQ (reference sequence). The CDR3 loop reads CASRDRTGRETQYF. The CDR3 DNA is TGTGCCAGCAGGGATAGGACAGGGAGAGAGACCCAGTACTTC.

Only a few counts were recorded for this clonotype. The V and J genes are TRBV6-5 and TRBJ1-3, with D perhaps TRBD1 (5 bases). This CDR3 comprises 13 residues. V was cut by 6 bases and J by 3 bases, with 9 bases left in between. Germline V gene sequence: CDR1 MNHEY, CDR2 SVGAGI. The CDR3 loop is CASSYRNGNTIYF. The CDR3 coding sequence is TGTGCCAGCAGCTACAGGAATGGAAACACCATATATTTT.

The chain has TRBV6-2 or TRBV6-3 and TRBJ1-3, with D hard to call. Looked up from germline, CDR1 is MNHEY and CDR2 is SVGEGT. Trimming shortened V by 6 bases and J by 3 bases, and 15 bases separated the two germline ends. This CDR3 has 15 amino acids. The CDR3 region is CASSSGGLRGNTIYF. CDR3 nucleotides: TGTGCCAGCAGCTCTGGCGGCCTTCGTGGAAACACCATATATTTT.

This clonotype was observed a handful of times. In nucleotides, the CDR3 is TGCAGCGTTGAGGGACAGGTTGGGTCCGGCTACACCTTC. Protein: CSVEGQVGSGYTF. V usage is TRBV29-1 and J usage is TRBJ1-2, with 8 bases aligning to TRBD1. Trimming at V came to 3 bases and at J to 8 bases, leaving 8 bases not matched to a gene. Germline-derived CDR1 and CDR2 are SQVTM and ANQGSEA. The CDR3 covers 13 residues.